This T cell receptor (beta chain) was obtained from a study of blood T cell repertoires in COVID-19. Study-wide context: Spain, Italy and the United States supplied samples that represented acute and convalescent COVID-19. Sources were T cells, B-cell-depleted T cells, or PBMCs; the material itself was cDNA or gDNA.

This clone was picked up a small number of times. Original analysis: For nucleated cells, counts were estimated from reference gene primer amplification. Only in-frame clones appear in the TCRdb table, and some are missing; sequencing was by immunoSEQ multiplex PCR. The DNA gave D and trimming, while V, J and clone size come from that table. The sample has 130,000 or so clones; 80% to 90% are singletons. Germline V lookup: CDR1 SGHTA, CDR2 FQGNSA. Trimming shortened V by 1 base and J by 2 bases, and 17 bases separated the two germline ends. The CDR3 extends over 17 amino acids. This sequence was found in a human donor in a cohort sampled during active COVID-19. Sample: peripheral blood. The chain is built from TRBV7-2 and TRBJ2-5; a possible D gene is TRBD2 (6 bases). The CDR3 sequence is CASSLGRGGTRQETQYF. The CDR3 DNA sequence: TGTGCCAGCAGCTTAGGACGGGGCGGGACCCGACAAGAGACCCAGTACTTC.